What follows is one T cell receptor beta chain and its context. Its target is not known. Patients with a history of autoimmune disease or on systemic immunosuppression were excluded. Some clones are missing from TCRdb's copy, which holds only in-frame ones; the method was immunoSEQ multiplex PCR. The data show 53,000 or so clones, roughly 79% seen once. These data belong to a study of OX40 agonist ivuxolimab in advanced cancers. Background on the study: Patients were treated with ivuxolimab, an agonistic anti-OX40 (CD134) antibody. Intravenous ivuxolimab at 0.01 to 10 mg/kg was given to patients every 2 weeks.

Trimming stripped 8 bases from V and 0 bases from J, with 16 bases between. Per the germline V gene, CDR1 is MNHNS and CDR2 is SASEGT. There are 15 residues in the CDR3. The study's findings and limits: Clonal expansion in partial responders at 0.1-3.0 mg/kg ranked among the lowest.

The source material was CD4+ or CD8+ T cells sorted from blood, sampled in a trial of the OX40 agonist ivuxolimab. The chain combines TRBV6-1 with TRBJ1-1; D perhaps matches TRBD1 (6 bases). The TCR originated in an adult with an advanced solid tumor such as melanoma, head and neck, liver or kidney cancer. CDR3 in amino acids: CASAPNRVMNTEAFF. The CDR3 DNA follows: TGTGCCAGCGCTCCAAACAGGGTCATGAACACTGAAGCTTTCTTT.